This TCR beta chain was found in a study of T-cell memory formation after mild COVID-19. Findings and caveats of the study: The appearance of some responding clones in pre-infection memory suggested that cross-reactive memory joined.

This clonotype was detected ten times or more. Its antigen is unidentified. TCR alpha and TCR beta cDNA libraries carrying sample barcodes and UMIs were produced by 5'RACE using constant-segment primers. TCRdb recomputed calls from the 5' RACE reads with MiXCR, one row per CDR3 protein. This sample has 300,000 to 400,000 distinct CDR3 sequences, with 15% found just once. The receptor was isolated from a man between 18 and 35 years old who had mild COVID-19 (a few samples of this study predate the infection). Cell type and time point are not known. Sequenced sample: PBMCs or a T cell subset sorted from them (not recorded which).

The CDR3 loop reads CAISDQGRGEAFF. As DNA, the CDR3 is TGTGCCATCAGTGATCAGGGGAGAGGTGAAGCTTTCTTT. The chain links TRBV10-3 to TRBJ1-1, with a possible D match to TRBD1 (6 bases). Germline V CDR1 and CDR2: ENHRY, SYGVKD. The germline V and J ends were trimmed by 3 bases and 7 bases, with 12 bases remaining between them. This CDR3 spans 13 amino acids.